This TCR beta chain emerged from a study of T-cell reconstitution after alpha-beta-depleted transplantation in children. A TCRbeta library incorporating unique molecular identifiers was prepared. MiXCR was run by TCRdb on the PCR reads, yielding one entry per CDR3 protein. The profile covers about 830,000 distinct CDR3 sequences, with roughly 15% appearing a single time and approximately 4.5% taken by the ten largest. The germline V gene has CDR1 KGHSH and CDR2 LQKENI. The germline V and J ends were trimmed by 0 bases and 9 bases, with 11 bases remaining between them. There are 14 residues in the CDR3.

The chain joins TRBV18 to TRBJ2-2; D perhaps matches TRBD1 (5 bases). The material sequenced was PBMCs, mostly from graft donor cells, taken 360 days after TCRalphabeta/CD19-depleted stem cell transplant. This clonotype was obtained from a male patient younger than 18 who had a stem cell transplant for acute lymphoblastic leukemia, so the T cells may come from the graft donor. The CDR3 spells CASSPPTWGRELFF. CDR3 bases: TGTGCCAGCTCACCACCTACATGGGGCCGGGAGCTGTTTTTT. Looking up the rest from reference TRBV18 and TRBJ2-2 gives the full variable domain: NAGVMQNPRHLVRRRGQEARLRCSPMKGHSHVYWYRQLPEEGLKFMVYLQKENIIDESGMPKERFSAEFPKEGPSILRIQQVVRGDSAAYFCASSPPTWGRELFFGEGSRLTVL.